Below, one TCR beta chain is given with its context. Its antigen remains undetermined. Base qualities are not recorded, but no much larger clone differs from it by a single base. The High Capacity cDNA Reverse Transcription Kit was used to reverse transcribe all of the isolated RNA, meaning that expressed TCRB transcripts were what got sequenced. Deep immunoSEQ sequencing was performed on naive, central memory and regulatory T cell samples, with an average of around 3.5 million total reads per sample. After sorted cells were lysed in RLT buffer, RNA was extracted with DNase-treated RNeasy Micro or Mini kits, with the choice depending on cell number. To prevent cross-contamination, every cell subset was processed on its own, while patient and healthy donor samples were processed together. TCRB sequences were amplified from cDNA with the immunoSEQ multiplex PCR, producing 87-bp fragments spanning the CDR3 region. Amplicons were sequenced on the Illumina HiSeq platform. From the authors' description of their analysis: PCR bias was computationally corrected using synthetic template baselines, reads within Hamming distance 2 were collapsed, and singletons that could not be merged were discarded. By aligning reads against IMGT, V, D and J genes, CDR3 length, and insertions or deletions at six rearrangement sites were assigned. Within each subset, clonotype counts were normalized to sorted cell number, and only after that were true diversity and Gini coefficients computed with the tcR R package. Repertoire sharing was quantified using the overlap coefficient calculated on TCRB nucleotide sequences. As a proxy for the pre-selection repertoire, out-of-frame TCRB sequences from naive cells were analyzed. Held by TCRdb, this immuneACCESS table contains in-frame sequences only and omits some clones. Under half of the omission traces to an unresolved V gene where checked; the cause of the rest is unknown. From that table come the V and J calls and clone size; the DNA was used to work out D and trimming. Here the sample has approximately 600,000 clones; approximately 13% occur a single time. The biggest ten clones account for more than 0.1% of the sample.

This sample is drawn from a study of beta chain features in type 1 diabetes (dated 2018 in TCRdb). A note on the overall study: Patients and healthy donors did not differ in mean age, gender distribution, total cell number or subset yield. A total of roughly 110 million sorted cells were examined across all samples, and the number of cells per subset was strongly correlated with RNA yield. The study compared TCRB repertoires of sorted circulating CD4+ T cell subsets between recently diagnosed type 1 diabetes patients and matched healthy donors. Naive and central memory subsets were obtained from all 30 or so donors, but regulatory and stem cell-like memory subsets were isolated from only 8 patients and 8 healthy donors.

Study-wide findings and limitations: Because the HLA sub-analyses included only small numbers of individuals, any influence of HLA type on TCRB rearrangement was left unresolved. Fewer insertions and more nucleotide deletions at VDJ recombination sites were observed in patients with type 1 diabetes, implying thymic rearrangement abnormalities. Naive, central memory and regulatory TCRB repertoires appeared to be more similar among patients than among healthy donors. Shorter templates might be favored by PCR, yet because patient and control samples were amplified and corrected together, any such skew would affect both groups equally. Because cDNA was sequenced instead of genomic DNA, activated cells with high expression could be over-represented, although the groups did not differ in activation or CD3 levels. Type 1 diabetes patients showed a moderate but significant shortening of TCRB CDR3 length in all four CD4+ subsets.

Each donor gave one peripheral blood draw, roughly 120 mL on average, collected into heparinised tubes. Using a panel that included CD45RO, CCR7, CD25, CD127, CD95 and CD27, naive, central memory, regulatory and stem cell-like memory CD4+ T cells were sorted on a BD FACSAria II. Every sorted population had a purity above 95%. PBMCs were isolated right away by Lymphoprep density gradient centrifugation and were stained directly, without culture. So that batch effects would be minimized, each experiment stained and sorted samples in pairs, pairing one healthy donor with one patient. CDR3 length: 14 amino acids, cysteine to phenylalanine. This entry keeps only the CDR3 DNA: 42 bases, framed from base 1. Clipping removes 3 bases from V and 0 bases from J, with 0 as the unmatched junction base count. The germline V gene provides CDR1 SGDLS and CDR2 YYNGEE.

The TCR sequence derives from a man under 40 with type 1 diabetes. Sample: naive CD4+ T cells from blood. In light of the paper, this sample's cell subset or site label describes: true naive CD4+ T cells. The rearrangement combines TRBV9 with TRBJ1-1, and TRBD1 aligns with 9 junction nucleotides. CDR3 sequence: CASSGDRVNTEAFF. The bases read TGTGCCAGCAGCGGGGACAGGGTGAACACTGAAGCTTTCTTT.